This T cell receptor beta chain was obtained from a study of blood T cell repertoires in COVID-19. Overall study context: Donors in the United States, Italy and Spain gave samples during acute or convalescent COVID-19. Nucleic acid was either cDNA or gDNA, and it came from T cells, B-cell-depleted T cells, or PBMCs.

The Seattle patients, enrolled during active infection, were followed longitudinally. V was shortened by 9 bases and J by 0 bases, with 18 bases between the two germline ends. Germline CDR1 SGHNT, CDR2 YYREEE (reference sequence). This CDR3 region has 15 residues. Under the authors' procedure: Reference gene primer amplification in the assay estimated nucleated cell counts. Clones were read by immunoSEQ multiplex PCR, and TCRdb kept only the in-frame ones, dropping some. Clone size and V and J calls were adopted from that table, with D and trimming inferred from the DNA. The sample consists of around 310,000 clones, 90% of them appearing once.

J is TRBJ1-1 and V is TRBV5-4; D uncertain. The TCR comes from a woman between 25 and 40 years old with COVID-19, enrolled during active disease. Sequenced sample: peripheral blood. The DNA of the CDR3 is TGTGCCACAATAGAGTCGGGTCAACTGAACACTGAAGCTTTCTTT. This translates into CATIESGQLNTEAFF.